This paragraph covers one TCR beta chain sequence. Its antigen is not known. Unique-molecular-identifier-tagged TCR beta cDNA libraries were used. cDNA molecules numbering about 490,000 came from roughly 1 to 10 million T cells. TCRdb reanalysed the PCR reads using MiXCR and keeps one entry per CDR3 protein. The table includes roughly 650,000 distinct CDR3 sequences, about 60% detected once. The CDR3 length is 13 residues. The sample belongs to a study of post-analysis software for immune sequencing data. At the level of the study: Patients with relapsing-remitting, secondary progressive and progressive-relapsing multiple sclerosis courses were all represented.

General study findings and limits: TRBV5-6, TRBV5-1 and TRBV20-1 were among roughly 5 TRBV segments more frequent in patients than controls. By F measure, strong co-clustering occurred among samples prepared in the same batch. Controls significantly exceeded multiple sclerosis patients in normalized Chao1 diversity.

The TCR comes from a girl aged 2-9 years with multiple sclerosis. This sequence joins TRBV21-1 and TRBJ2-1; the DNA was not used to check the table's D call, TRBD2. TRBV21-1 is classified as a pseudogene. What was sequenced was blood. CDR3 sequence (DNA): TGTGCCAGCAACCGAGCGGGGGTGGGTGAGCAGTTCTTC. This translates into CASNRAGVGEQFF.